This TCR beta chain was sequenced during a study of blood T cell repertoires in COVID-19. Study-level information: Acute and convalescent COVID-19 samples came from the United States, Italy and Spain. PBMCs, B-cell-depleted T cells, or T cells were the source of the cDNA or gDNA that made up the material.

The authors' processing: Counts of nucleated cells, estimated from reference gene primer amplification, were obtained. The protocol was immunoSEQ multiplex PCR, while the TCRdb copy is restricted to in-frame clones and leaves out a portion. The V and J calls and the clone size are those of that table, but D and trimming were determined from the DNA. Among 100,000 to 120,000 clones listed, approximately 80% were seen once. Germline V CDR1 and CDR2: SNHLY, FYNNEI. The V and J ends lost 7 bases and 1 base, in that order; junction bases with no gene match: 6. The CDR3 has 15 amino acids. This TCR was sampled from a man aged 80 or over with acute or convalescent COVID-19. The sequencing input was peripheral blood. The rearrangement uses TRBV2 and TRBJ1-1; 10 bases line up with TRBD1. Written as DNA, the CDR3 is TGTGCCAGCACCGGGACAGGGGATACGAACACTGAAGCTTTCTTT. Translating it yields CASTGTGDTNTEAFF. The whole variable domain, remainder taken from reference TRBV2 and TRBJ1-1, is EPEVTQTPSHQVTQMGQEVILRCVPISNHLYFYWYRQILGQKVEFLVSFYNNEISEKSEIFDDQFSVERPDGSNFTLKIRSTKLEDSAMYFCASTGTGDTNTEAFFGQGTRLTVV.